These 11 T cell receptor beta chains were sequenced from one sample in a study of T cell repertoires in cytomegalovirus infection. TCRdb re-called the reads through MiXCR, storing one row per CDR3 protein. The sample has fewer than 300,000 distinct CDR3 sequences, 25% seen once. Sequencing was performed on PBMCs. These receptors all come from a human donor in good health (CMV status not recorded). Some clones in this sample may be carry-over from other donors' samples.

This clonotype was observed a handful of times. The CDR3 DNA sequence: TGTGCCAGCAGTTTCAGTAGCGGCACAGATACGCAGTATTTT. Its protein is CASSFSSGTDTQYF. The chain uses TRBV12-3 or TRBV12-4 and TRBJ2-3, with TRBD2 as a possible D gene (5 bases). The CDR3 is made up of 14 amino acids. Trimming took 3 bases from V and 1 from J, leaving 8 bases between them.

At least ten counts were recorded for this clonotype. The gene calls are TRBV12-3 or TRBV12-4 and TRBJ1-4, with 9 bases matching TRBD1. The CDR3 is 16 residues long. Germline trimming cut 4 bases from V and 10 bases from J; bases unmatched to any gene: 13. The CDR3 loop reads CASSSGQGTNPGKLFF. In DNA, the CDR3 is TGTGCCAGCAGTTCGGGACAGGGAACCAACCCCGGAAAACTGTTTTTT.

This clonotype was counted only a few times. CDR3 DNA: TGTGCCATCAGATCGGGACGGTTCGCAACTAATGAAAAACTGTTTTTT. Translating gives CAIRSGRFATNEKLFF. The V and J genes are TRBV10-3 and TRBJ1-4; a weak D match, TRBD1 (5 bases). The V gene's germline CDR1 is ENHRY and CDR2 SYGVKD. V was pared by 6 bases and J by 0 bases, with 14 bases between. This CDR3 is 16 amino acids long.

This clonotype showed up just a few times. DNA for the CDR3: TGTGCCAGCAGTGAACCGGGACTCAAGAATGAGCAGTTCTTC. This codes for CASSEPGLKNEQFF. The chain couples TRBV6-1 to TRBJ2-1; perhaps TRBD2 as D (6 bases). V lost 2 bases and J 7 bases, leaving 12 bases between the germline ends. The CDR3 totals 14 residues. Germline lookup yields CDR1 MNHNS and CDR2 SASEGT.

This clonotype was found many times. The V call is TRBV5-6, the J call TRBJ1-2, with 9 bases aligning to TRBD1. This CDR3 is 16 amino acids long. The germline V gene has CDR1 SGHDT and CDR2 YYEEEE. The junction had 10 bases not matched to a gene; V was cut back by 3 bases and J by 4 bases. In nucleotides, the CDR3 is TGTGCCAGCAGCTCGGGACAGGGCGGGGGATTCTATGGCTACACCTTC. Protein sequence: CASSSGQGGGFYGYTF.

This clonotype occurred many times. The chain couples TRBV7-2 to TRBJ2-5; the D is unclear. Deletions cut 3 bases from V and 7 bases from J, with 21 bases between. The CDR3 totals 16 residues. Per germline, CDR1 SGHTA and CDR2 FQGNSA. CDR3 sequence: CASSFRKIDQTGTQYF. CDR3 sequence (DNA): TGTGCCAGCAGCTTCCGTAAGATAGACCAAACCGGGACCCAGTACTTC.

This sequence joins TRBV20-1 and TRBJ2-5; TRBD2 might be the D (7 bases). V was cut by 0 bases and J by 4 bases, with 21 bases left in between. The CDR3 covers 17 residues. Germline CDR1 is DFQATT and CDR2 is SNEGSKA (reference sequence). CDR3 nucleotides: TGCAGTGCTAGAGATCCCCGTAAGGGGGGGGAGGCAGAGACCCAGTACTTC. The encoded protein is CSARDPRKGGEAETQYF.

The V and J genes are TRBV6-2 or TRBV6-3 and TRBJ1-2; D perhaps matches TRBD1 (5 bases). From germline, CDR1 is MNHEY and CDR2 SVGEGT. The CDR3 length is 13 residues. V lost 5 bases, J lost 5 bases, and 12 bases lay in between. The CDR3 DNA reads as TGTGCCAGCAGTCTGGCAGGGAGGTATGGCTACACCTTC. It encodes CASSLAGRYGYTF.

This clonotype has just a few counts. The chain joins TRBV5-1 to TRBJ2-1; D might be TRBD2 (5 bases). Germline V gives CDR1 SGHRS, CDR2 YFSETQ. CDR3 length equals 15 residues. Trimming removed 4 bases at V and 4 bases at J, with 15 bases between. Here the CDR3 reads CASSEPLGEYNEQFF. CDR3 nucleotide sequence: TGCGCCAGCAGCGAACCACTCGGGGAATACAATGAGCAGTTCTTC.

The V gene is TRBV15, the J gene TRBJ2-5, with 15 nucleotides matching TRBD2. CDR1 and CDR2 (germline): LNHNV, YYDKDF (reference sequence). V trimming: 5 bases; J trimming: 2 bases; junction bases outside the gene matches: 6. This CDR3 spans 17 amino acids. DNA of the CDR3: TGTGCCACCAGCTCCGGGACTAGCGGGGGGCGACAAGAGACCCAGTACTTC. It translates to CATSSGTSGGRQETQYF.

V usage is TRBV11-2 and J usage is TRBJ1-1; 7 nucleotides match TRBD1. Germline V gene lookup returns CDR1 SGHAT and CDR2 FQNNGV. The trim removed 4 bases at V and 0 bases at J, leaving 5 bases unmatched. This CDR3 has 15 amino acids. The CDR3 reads CASSSGRGLNTEAFF. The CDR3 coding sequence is TGTGCCAGCAGCTCAGGCAGGGGGTTGAACACTGAAGCTTTCTTT. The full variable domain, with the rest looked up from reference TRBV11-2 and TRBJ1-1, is EAGVAQSPRYKIIEKRQSVAFWCNPISGHATLYWYQQILGQGPKLLIQFQNNGVVDDSQLPKDRFSAERLKGVDSTLKIQPAKLEDSAVYLCASSSGRGLNTEAFFGQGTRLTVV.